The clone carrying this TCR beta chain was recorded a few times. Its antigen is as yet unknown. The CDR3 contains 14 residues. In germline, CDR1 is MNHNS, CDR2 SASEGT. The CDR3 regions of TCR beta were amplified from RNA transcripts. The HTBI set primed first-round TCR CDR3 RT-PCR. TCRdb processed the multiplex PCR reads anew with MiXCR; each CDR3 protein has one entry. The sample consists of about 180,000 distinct CDR3 sequences, about 18% of them appearing once. The data were taken from a study of T cells in Graves' hyperthyroidism and ophthalmopathy. Study-wide points: In the blood, most expanded thyroid clonotypes above 0.001 appeared as well.

This receptor was identified in a woman aged 50 to 60 with Graves' hyperthyroidism. This rearrangement joins TRBV6-1 to TRBJ2-7; 8 bases line up with TRBD2. Sequenced: blood. The CDR3 DNA follows: TGTGGTTCACGGGGACTAGGGATTAATTACGAGCAGTACTTC. Residues: CGSRGLGINYEQYF.